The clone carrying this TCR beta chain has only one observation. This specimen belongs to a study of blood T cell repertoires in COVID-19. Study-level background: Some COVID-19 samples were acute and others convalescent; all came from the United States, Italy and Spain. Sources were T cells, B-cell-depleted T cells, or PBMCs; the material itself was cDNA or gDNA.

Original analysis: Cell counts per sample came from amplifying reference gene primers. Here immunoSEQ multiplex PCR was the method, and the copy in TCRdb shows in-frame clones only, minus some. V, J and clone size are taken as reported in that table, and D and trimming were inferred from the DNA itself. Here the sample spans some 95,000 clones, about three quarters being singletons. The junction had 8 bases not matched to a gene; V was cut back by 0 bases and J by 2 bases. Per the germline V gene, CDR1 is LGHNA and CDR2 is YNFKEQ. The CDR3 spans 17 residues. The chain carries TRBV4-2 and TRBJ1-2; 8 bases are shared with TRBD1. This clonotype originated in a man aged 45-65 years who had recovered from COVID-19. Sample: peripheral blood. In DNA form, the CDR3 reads TGTGCCAGCAGCCAAGAGAGTGTGTCAGGGGGCAACTATGGCTACACCTTC. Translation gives CASSQESVSGGNYGYTF.